Listed below are T cell receptor beta chains from one sample, sequenced in a study of CD8 T cells in Susac syndrome. MiXCR, applied by TCRdb to the immunoSEQ multiplex PCR reads, yields one record per CDR3 protein. The table includes about 120,000 distinct CDR3 sequences, roughly 94% detected once. The sequencing sample was made of CD4+ T cells from PBMCs. The receptors here all came from a human donor in good health. CDR3s include the opening cysteine and the closing phenylalanine or tryptophan. A D gene is named only where the DNA matches it firmly. Rows give clone size only sometimes, using once, few, many, or a class for an expanded clone.

clone size: NA
V gene: TRBV6-2/TRBV6-3
D gene: TRBD2
J gene: TRBJ2-2
CDR3 protein: CASSPRRLAGMNTGELFF
CDR3 DNA: TGTGCCAGCAGTCCCCGTCGACTAGCGGGGATGAACACCGGGGAGCTGTTTTTT

clone size: NA
V gene: TRBV7-9
D gene: TRBD2
J gene: TRBJ2-1
CDR3 protein: CASSSSGKEFF
CDR3 DNA: TGTGCCAGCAGCTCTAGCGGGAAGGAGTTCTTC

clone size: NA
V gene: TRBV12-3/TRBV12-4
D gene: TRBD1
J gene: TRBJ2-1
CDR3 protein: CASTNSYRTGGEQFF
CDR3 DNA: TGTGCCAGCACCAATTCATACCGGACAGGGGGTGAGCAGTTCTTC

clone size: NA
V gene: TRBV20-1
D gene: TRBD2
J gene: TRBJ2-1
CDR3 protein: CSARGLAGGHNEQFF
CDR3 DNA: TGCAGTGCTAGGGGACTAGCGGGAGGACACAATGAGCAGTTCTTC

clone size: once
V gene: TRBV30
D gene: NA
J gene: TRBJ2-1
CDR3 protein: CAWTLAYEQFF
CDR3 DNA: TGTGCCTGGACCTTAGCCTATGAGCAGTTCTTC

clone size: once
V gene: TRBV18
D gene: NA
J gene: TRBJ2-1
CDR3 protein: CASSGDSYNEQFF
CDR3 DNA: TGTGCCAGCTCAGGGGACTCGTACAATGAGCAGTTCTTC

clone size: NA
V gene: TRBV6-6
D gene: NA
J gene: TRBJ2-2
CDR3 protein: CASSTEGTGELFF
CDR3 DNA: TGTGCCAGCAGCACGGAGGGTACCGGGGAGCTGTTTTTT

clone size: NA
V gene: TRBV18
D gene: NA
J gene: TRBJ2-7
CDR3 protein: CASSPLSEGEQYF
CDR3 DNA: TGTGCCAGCTCACCGCTCTCGGAGGGCGAGCAGTACTTC

clone size: once
V gene: TRBV19
D gene: TRBD2
J gene: TRBJ2-1
CDR3 protein: CATSRLAGDPRASYNEQFF
CDR3 DNA: TGTGCCACCTCCAGACTAGCGGGAGACCCAAGGGCCTCCTACAATGAGCAGTTCTTC

clone size: once
V gene: TRBV20-1
D gene: NA
J gene: TRBJ1-2
CDR3 protein: CSARSTGFGYTF
CDR3 DNA: TGCAGTGCTAGGTCTACAGGGTTTGGCTACACCTTC

clone size: NA
V gene: TRBV14
D gene: NA
J gene: TRBJ2-3
CDR3 protein: CASSRLTGADTQYF
CDR3 DNA: TGTGCCAGCAGCAGATTAACGGGCGCAGATACGCAGTATTTT

clone size: NA
V gene: TRBV11-2
D gene: NA
J gene: TRBJ2-3
CDR3 protein: CASSLQLAGDTQYF
CDR3 DNA: TGTGCCAGCAGCTTGCAACTAGCCGGAGATACGCAGTATTTT

clone size: NA
V gene: TRBV5-1
D gene: NA
J gene: TRBJ2-7
CDR3 protein: CASSDGQPETYEQYF
CDR3 DNA: TGCGCCAGCAGCGATGGACAGCCCGAAACCTACGAGCAGTACTTC

clone size: NA
V gene: TRBV18
D gene: NA
J gene: TRBJ2-2
CDR3 protein: CASSPPEWPIGELFF
CDR3 DNA: TGTGCCAGCTCACCGCCGGAATGGCCCATCGGGGAGCTGTTTTTT

clone size: NA
V gene: TRBV13
D gene: NA
J gene: TRBJ2-7
CDR3 protein: CASSLGRRKEEQYF
CDR3 DNA: TGTGCCAGCAGCTTGGGACGCCGGAAGGAAGAGCAGTACTTC

clone size: NA
V gene: TRBV12-3/TRBV12-4
D gene: NA
J gene: TRBJ1-1
CDR3 protein: CASSYETNTEAFF
CDR3 DNA: TGTGCCAGCAGTTATGAAACGAACACTGAAGCTTTCTTT

clone size: NA
V gene: TRBV29-1
D gene: TRBD1
J gene: TRBJ2-1
CDR3 protein: CSATGGARHEQFF
CDR3 DNA: TGCAGCGCCACAGGGGGCGCTCGTCATGAGCAGTTCTTC

clone size: NA
V gene: TRBV6-1
D gene: NA
J gene: TRBJ2-7
CDR3 protein: CASSEAMLEQYF
CDR3 DNA: TGTGCCAGCAGTGAAGCGATGTTAGAGCAGTACTTC

clone size: few
V gene: TRBV6-1
D gene: TRBD1
J gene: TRBJ2-7
CDR3 protein: CASSIRDRGYEQYF
CDR3 DNA: TGTGCCAGCAGTATCCGGGACAGGGGTTACGAGCAGTACTTC

clone size: NA
V gene: TRBV7-9
D gene: NA
J gene: TRBJ2-5
CDR3 protein: CASSLNTGETQYF
CDR3 DNA: TGTGCCAGCAGCTTAAACACGGGAGAGACCCAGTACTTC

clone size: NA
V gene: TRBV3-1
D gene: TRBD2
J gene: TRBJ2-5
CDR3 protein: CASSPPAGLAGDGEETQYF
CDR3 DNA: TGTGCCAGCAGCCCCCCTGCGGGACTAGCGGGAGATGGAGAAGAGACCCAGTACTTC

clone size: NA
V gene: TRBV5-1
D gene: TRBD1
J gene: TRBJ2-3
CDR3 protein: CASSASGTGSGTQYF
CDR3 DNA: TGCGCCAGCAGCGCCTCCGGGACAGGGTCGGGTACGCAGTATTTT

clone size: NA
V gene: TRBV4-3
D gene: NA
J gene: TRBJ2-2
CDR3 protein: CASSQDHNRDTGELFF
CDR3 DNA: TGCGCCAGCAGCCAAGATCACAACAGGGACACCGGGGAGCTGTTTTTT

clone size: NA
V gene: TRBV3-1
D gene: TRBD1
J gene: TRBJ1-5
CDR3 protein: CASSPMRQGPQPQHF
CDR3 DNA: TGTGCCAGCAGCCCAATGAGACAGGGACCTCAGCCCCAGCATTTT

clone size: NA
V gene: TRBV3-1
D gene: NA
J gene: TRBJ1-3
CDR3 protein: CASSQGGDGNTIYF
CDR3 DNA: TGTGCCAGCAGCCAAGGGGGTGATGGAAACACCATATATTTT

clone size: once
V gene: TRBV6-2/TRBV6-3
D gene: TRBD2
J gene: TRBJ2-2
CDR3 protein: CGSRREVTGELFF
CDR3 DNA: TGTGGCAGCCGGCGGGAGGTCACCGGGGAGCTGTTTTTT

clone size: NA
V gene: TRBV19
D gene: TRBD2
J gene: TRBJ2-1
CDR3 protein: CASSILAGVVNEQFF
CDR3 DNA: TGTGCCAGTAGTATTTTAGCGGGAGTAGTAAATGAGCAGTTCTTC

clone size: NA
V gene: TRBV10-3
D gene: NA
J gene: TRBJ1-5
CDR3 protein: CAIRTAPNQPQHF
CDR3 DNA: TGTGCCATCAGGACAGCCCCAAATCAGCCCCAGCATTTT

clone size: NA
V gene: TRBV10-2
D gene: TRBD2
J gene: TRBJ2-1
CDR3 protein: CASTHSGLAGAHEQFF
CDR3 DNA: TGCGCCAGCACCCATTCTGGACTAGCGGGAGCCCATGAGCAGTTCTTC

clone size: NA
V gene: TRBV7-9
D gene: NA
J gene: TRBJ2-3
CDR3 protein: CASSLVGEAQYF
CDR3 DNA: TGTGCCAGCAGCTTAGTTGGAGAAGCGCAGTATTTT

clone size: NA
V gene: TRBV2
D gene: NA
J gene: TRBJ2-7
CDR3 protein: CASRGVYEQYF
CDR3 DNA: TGTGCCAGCAGAGGGGTTTACGAGCAGTACTTC

clone size: NA
V gene: TRBV28
D gene: NA
J gene: TRBJ2-7
CDR3 protein: CATYPSRWPRDEQYF
CDR3 DNA: TGTGCCACATATCCCTCACGGTGGCCTCGGGACGAGCAGTACTTC

clone size: NA
V gene: TRBV12-3/TRBV12-4
D gene: NA
J gene: TRBJ2-3
CDR3 protein: CASSYPGLLTDTQYF
CDR3 DNA: TGTGCCAGCAGTTACCCGGGACTTCTCACAGATACGCAGTATTTT

clone size: NA
V gene: TRBV6-2/TRBV6-3
D gene: NA
J gene: TRBJ1-5
CDR3 protein: CASSYRGRFGNQPQHF
CDR3 DNA: TGTGCCAGCAGTTACCGGGGCAGGTTTGGCAATCAGCCCCAGCATTTT

clone size: NA
V gene: TRBV5-6
D gene: TRBD1
J gene: TRBJ2-2
CDR3 protein: CASSFPGQGADTGELFF
CDR3 DNA: TGTGCCAGCAGCTTCCCCGGACAGGGGGCCGACACCGGGGAGCTGTTTTTT

clone size: once
V gene: TRBV7-2
D gene: TRBD2
J gene: TRBJ2-3
CDR3 protein: CASSGLAGEVDTQYF
CDR3 DNA: TGTGCCAGCAGTGGACTAGCGGGAGAAGTAGATACGCAGTATTTT

clone size: NA
V gene: TRBV28
D gene: NA
J gene: TRBJ2-7
CDR3 protein: CASNLRQSEQYF
CDR3 DNA: TGTGCCAGCAACCTCCGACAGAGCGAGCAGTACTTC

clone size: NA
V gene: TRBV5-1
D gene: NA
J gene: TRBJ2-3
CDR3 protein: CASSEKGDTQYF
CDR3 DNA: TGCGCCAGCAGCGAGAAGGGAGATACGCAGTATTTT

clone size: few
V gene: TRBV6-5
D gene: NA
J gene: TRBJ2-1
CDR3 protein: CASSSSGYEQFF
CDR3 DNA: NA

clone size: NA
V gene: TRBV5-1
D gene: TRBD2
J gene: TRBJ2-3
CDR3 protein: CASESSGTSGTDTQYF
CDR3 DNA: TGCGCCAGTGAATCGTCCGGGACTAGCGGCACAGATACGCAGTATTTT

clone size: NA
V gene: TRBV29-1
D gene: NA
J gene: TRBJ2-6
CDR3 protein: CSVSRDLSGANVLTF
CDR3 DNA: TGCAGCGTCTCCCGGGACCTATCTGGGGCCAACGTCCTGACTTTC

clone size: NA
V gene: TRBV5-8
D gene: NA
J gene: TRBJ2-7
CDR3 protein: CASSLATTEQYF
CDR3 DNA: TGTGCCAGCAGCTTGGCTACTACAGAGCAGTACTTC

clone size: NA
V gene: TRBV5-6
D gene: NA
J gene: TRBJ2-6
CDR3 protein: CASSPQGSGANVLTF
CDR3 DNA: TGTGCCAGCAGTCCACAGGGTTCTGGGGCCAACGTCCTGACTTTC

clone size: NA
V gene: TRBV10-1
D gene: NA
J gene: TRBJ1-5
CDR3 protein: CASRLLRGGSPQHF
CDR3 DNA: TGCGCCAGCCGCCTTCTTCGCGGGGGATCGCCCCAGCATTTT

clone size: few
V gene: TRBV7-9
D gene: NA
J gene: TRBJ2-3
CDR3 protein: CASSNRADTQYF
CDR3 DNA: TGTGCCAGCAGCAACAGAGCGGATACGCAGTATTTT

clone size: NA
V gene: TRBV7-2
D gene: NA
J gene: TRBJ2-6
CDR3 protein: CASIITRANVLTF
CDR3 DNA: TGTGCCAGCATCATCACTAGGGCCAACGTCCTGACTTTC